This TCR beta chain derives from a study of T-cell reconstitution after alpha-beta-depleted transplantation in children. This clonotype was counted between two and nine times. The target antigen is unknown. This may be a read error: a much more frequent sequence differs by one nucleotide. This CDR3 spans 13 amino acids. The germline CDR1 and CDR2 sequences are DFQATT and SNEGSKA (reference sequence). TCRbeta library construction was performed incorporating unique molecular identifiers. From the PCR reads, TCRdb called clonotypes with MiXCR, one entry per CDR3 protein. The sample holds hundreds of thousands of distinct CDR3 sequences, roughly 14% seen once. Study findings and constraints: At one year after transplant, newly produced T cells mostly accounted for T-cell counts and diversity. Diversity of TCRbeta at day 60 was high in some patients, arising from surviving recipient T cells and thymic progenitors.

The gene calls are TRBV20-1 and TRBJ1-2; D remains unclear. The sample was PBMCs, taken before TCRalphabeta/CD19-depleted stem cell transplant. The sequence was collected from a girl aged 2 to 10 with congenital amegakaryocytic thrombocytopenia, due to receive a stem cell transplant. The CDR3 sequence: CSARDTENYGYPF. In nucleotides, the CDR3 is TGCAGTGCTAGAGATACGGAAAACTATGGCTACCCCTTC.